This passage covers 14 T cell receptor beta chains from one sample sequenced in a study of OX40 agonist ivuxolimab in advanced cancers. The method was immunoSEQ multiplex PCR; TCRdb's version includes in-frame clones alone and lacks a portion of them. This sample has roughly 120,000 clones; just under 95% occur once, and the top ten carry under 0.9%. This specimen consisted of CD4+ or CD8+ T cells sorted from blood, obtained in a trial of the OX40 agonist ivuxolimab. The receptors stem from an adult with an advanced solid tumor such as melanoma, head and neck, liver or kidney cancer.

The genes are TRBV7-2 and TRBJ2-1, with D perhaps being TRBD1 or TRBD2 (6 bases each). This CDR3 contains 14 residues. Germline V gene sequence: CDR1 SGHTA, CDR2 FQGNSA. Trimming took off 3 bases at V and 8 bases at J, with 14 bases between the two ends. The CDR3: CASSLRMRGDEQFF. CDR3 sequence (DNA): TGTGCCAGCAGCTTGCGAATGAGGGGGGATGAGCAGTTCTTC.

This clone is a singleton in its sample. The V gene is TRBV7-6, the J gene TRBJ2-1; 9 nucleotides line up with TRBD2. The CDR3 totals 18 residues. CDR1 is SGHVS, CDR2 FNYEAQ, per germline. V was pared by 1 base and J by 0 bases, with 7 bases of the junction left unmatched. The CDR3: CASSLDPASGTSYNEQFF. CDR3 sequence (DNA): TGTGCCAGCAGCTTAGATCCGGCTAGCGGGACCTCCTACAATGAGCAGTTCTTC.

The sample holds a few counts of this clone. CDR3 in amino acids: CATTHGGSNSYEQYF. For the CDR3, the DNA is TGTGCCACGACCCATGGCGGGTCCAACTCCTACGAGCAGTACTTC. The chain joins TRBV6-1 to TRBJ2-7, with D possibly being TRBD2 (5 bases). This CDR3 has 15 amino acids. The V and J ends lost 10 bases and 0 bases respectively, with 19 bases between them. Germline CDR1 reads MNHNS; CDR2 reads SASEGT.

The rearrangement uses TRBV7-9 and TRBJ1-2; 7 bases align to TRBD1. The CDR3 totals 14 residues. Germline V gene data show CDR1 as SEHNR and CDR2 as FQNEAQ (reference sequence). V was clipped by 3 bases and J by 1 base; unmatched bases: 2. The CDR3 DNA reads as TGTGCCAGCAGCTTGACAGGGTTTAACTATGGCTACACCTTC. Translation gives CASSLTGFNYGYTF.

The CDR3 coding sequence is TGCGCCAGCAGACCCCGACTAGCGGGAGAGACCCAGTACTTC. Protein: CASRPRLAGETQYF. The V call is TRBV5-1, the J call TRBJ2-5; 10 bases map to TRBD2. Unmatched junction bases numbered 5, after V lost 5 bases and J lost 4 bases. The length of the CDR3 is 14 residues. Germline V gene lookup returns CDR1 SGHRS and CDR2 YFSETQ.

Remarks on this clone: The sample has other DNA sequences that encode this CDR3 too. The CDR3 region is CASSLVGGDQPQHF. The CDR3 nucleotides read TGTGCCAGCAGCTTAGTTGGGGGGGATCAGCCCCAGCATTTT. V and J are TRBV7-9 and TRBJ1-5, with D maybe TRBD1 (5 bases). Germline assignment: CDR1 SEHNR and CDR2 FQNEAQ (reference sequence). The CDR3 contains 14 residues. V was clipped by 1 base and J by 5 bases, with 9 bases between them.

This clone was seen only once. V usage is TRBV7-3 and J usage is TRBJ1-2; TRBD1 might be the D (5 bases). Germline assignment: CDR1 SGHTA and CDR2 FQGTGA. The CDR3 is 13 residues long. Deletions cut 5 bases from V and 4 bases from J, with 11 bases between. The CDR3 DNA sequence: TGTGCCAGCAGCCCTGGGGGGACCTATGGCTACACCTTC. It specifies CASSPGGTYGYTF.

The chain carries TRBV28 and TRBJ2-7; 8 bases map to TRBD2. Germline-derived CDR1 and CDR2 are MDHEN and SYDVKM. With 1 base clipped from V and 6 bases from J, the junction kept 5 bases outside the gene matches. The CDR3 sequence is 14 residues long. The CDR3 DNA sequence: TGTGCCAGCAGTTTATTGCGGGAGGTTTCCGAGCAGTACTTC. It translates to CASSLLREVSEQYF.

The chain links TRBV9 to TRBJ1-6; 7 bases agree with TRBD1. The germline V gene encodes CDR1 SGDLS and CDR2 YYNGEE. There are 17 residues in the CDR3. V lost 2 bases, J lost 3 bases, and 8 bases stayed unmatched. CDR3 region: CASSVDPGQFYNSPLHF. The CDR3, as DNA: TGTGCCAGCAGCGTGGACCCGGGACAGTTCTATAATTCACCCCTCCACTTT.

The chain employs TRBV11-2 and TRBJ2-1; 12 bases are a match to TRBD2. The CDR3 is 16 amino acids. The V gene end was trimmed by 5 bases and the J gene end by 8 bases; junction bases not matched to a gene: 10. The germline V gene has CDR1 SGHAT and CDR2 FQNNGV. The CDR3 reads CASSMRLAGAWDEQFF. CDR3 in DNA: TGTGCCAGCAGCATGAGACTAGCGGGGGCGTGGGATGAGCAGTTCTTC.

The V and J genes are TRBV18 and TRBJ2-5; 9 bases are shared with TRBD2. Per germline, CDR1 KGHSH and CDR2 LQKENI. V lost 0 bases and J lost 3; bases outside the gene matches: 2. The CDR3 is 15 residues long. In DNA, the CDR3 is TGTGCCAGCTCACCACCCGGGACTAGCAAAGAGACCCAGTACTTC. It codes for CASSPPGTSKETQYF. The full variable domain, in which reference TRBV18 and TRBJ2-5 provide the parts outside the CDR3, is NAGVMQNPRHLVRRRGQEARLRCSPMKGHSHVYWYRQLPEEGLKFMVYLQKENIIDESGMPKERFSAEFPKEGPSILRIQQVVRGDSAAYFCASSPPGTSKETQYFGPGTRLLVL.

V usage is TRBV7-8 and J usage is TRBJ1-4, with D hard to call. V was pared by 5 bases and J by 8 bases, with 12 bases between. The germline V gene has CDR1 SGHVS and CDR2 FQNEAQ. This CDR3 contains 13 residues. The CDR3 protein is CASSATGREKLFF. The CDR3 DNA reads as TGTGCCAGCAGCGCGACCGGAAGGGAAAAACTGTTTTTT.

V usage is TRBV11-2 and J usage is TRBJ2-5; TRBD1 agrees at 9 bases. The CDR3 consists of 16 residues. Germline V gene sequence: CDR1 SGHAT, CDR2 FQNNGV. With 4 bases clipped from V and 4 bases from J, the junction kept 10 bases outside the gene matches. CDR3 nucleotide sequence: TGTGCCAGCAGCTCCTCAATTAGGACAGGGGCAGAGACCCAGTACTTC. Translation gives CASSSSIRTGAETQYF.

This clone showed up just once. This chain connects TRBV7-3 to TRBJ1-6; unclear D gene. There are 15 residues in the CDR3. Germline values: CDR1 SGHTA, CDR2 FQGTGA. Trimming pared 1 base from V and 6 bases from J, leaving 10 bases between. CDR3 sequence reads: CASSLNSLANSPLHF. The CDR3, as DNA: TGTGCCAGCAGCTTAAACAGTCTCGCTAATTCACCCCTCCACTTT. Using reference TRBV7-3 and TRBJ1-6 for the parts outside the CDR3, the full variable domain is GAGVSQTPSNKVTEKGKYVELRCDPISGHTALYWYRQSLGQGPEFLIYFQGTGAADDSGLPNDRFFAVRPEGSVSTLKIQRTERGDSAVYLCASSLNSLANSPLHFGNGTRLTVT.